The 5 T cell receptor beta chains reported below all come from one sample, sequenced in a study of shared clonotypes between healthy human individuals. Libraries were prepared by immunoSEQ multiplex PCR; TCRdb keeps only in-frame clonotypes and omits some of them. The repertoire holds 1.5 million to 2.5 million clones, with around 96% as singletons. Naive CD8 isolation took CD45RO-negative cells positively selected for CCR7 and excluded terminally differentiated effector memory CD45RA+ cells. The specimen was naive CD8+ T cells sorted from blood. The receptors shown here come from a man between 18 and 35 years old in good health.

The chain has TRBV30 and TRBJ1-1, with 10 positions matching TRBD1. This CDR3 spans 16 amino acids. CDR1 and CDR2 from the germline V gene are GTSNPN and SVGIG (reference sequence). The junction had 11 bases not matched to a gene; V was cut back by 3 bases and J by 4 bases. CDR3 sequence: CAWSGTGDPDTTEAFF. CDR3 DNA: TGTGCCTGGAGCGGGACAGGGGACCCAGATACCACTGAAGCTTTCTTT.

V is TRBV11-2 and J is TRBJ2-4, with D maybe TRBD2 (5 bases). V gave up 3 bases and J gave up 8 bases, with 14 bases separating them. This CDR3 contains 14 residues. Germline assignment: CDR1 SGHAT and CDR2 FQNNGV. The CDR3 reads CASSFSFGVDIQYF. The CDR3, as DNA: TGTGCCAGCAGCTTTAGTTTCGGGGTGGACATTCAGTACTTC.

V is TRBV5-6 and J is TRBJ2-3, with 7 nucleotides matching TRBD2. V dropped 4 bases and J dropped 2; count of bases not matched to a gene: 7. This CDR3 has 15 amino acids. The germline CDR1 and CDR2 sequences are SGHDT and YYEEEE. In DNA form, the CDR3 reads TGTGCCAGCAGCCCCCTAGCGGCTAACACAGATACGCAGTATTTT. It encodes CASSPLAANTDTQYF.

J is TRBJ1-2 and V is TRBV19; TRBD1 aligns across 9 bases. Germline trimming cut 6 bases from V and 8 bases from J; bases unmatched to any gene: 10. In germline, CDR1 is LNHDA, CDR2 SQIVND (reference sequence). The CDR3 consists of 14 residues. The CDR3, as DNA: TGTGCCAGTAGGCTAACAGGGGGCGGAATCGGCTACACCTTC. Amino acid sequence: CASRLTGGGIGYTF.

The V gene is TRBV19, the J gene TRBJ2-2, with 8 bases matching TRBD2. Trimming at V came to 8 bases and at J to 6 bases, leaving 8 bases not matched to a gene. The CDR3 is made up of 14 amino acids. Germline V gene sequence: CDR1 LNHDA, CDR2 SQIVND (reference sequence). CDR3 in amino acids: CASRQRGLPGELFF. CDR3 sequence (DNA): TGTGCCAGTCGCCAGCGGGGGTTGCCCGGGGAGCTGTTTTTT.